One sample yielded the 18 T cell receptor beta chains listed below, sequenced in a study of shared clonotypes between healthy human individuals (dated by TCRdb to 2020 to 2022). Library creation used the immunoSEQ multiplex PCR assay. Not all clones reach the TCRdb copy of this immuneACCESS table, which keeps in-frame sequences only. Checked studies attribute under half of the gap to unresolved V genes and leave the rest unexplained. The sample profile shows 700,000 to 950,000 clones; 96% of them were found once. About 0.21% of the sample goes to the ten largest clones. CD8 naive samples consisted of CD45RO-negative cells that were positively selected for CCR7, yielding a CD45RA+CCR7+ population without TemRA cells. Sequencing was performed on naive CD8+ T cells sorted from blood. Read against the paper, the sample's cell subset or site label means: CD45RA+CCR7+. The receptors stem from a young man in good health.

The chain uses TRBV29-1 and TRBJ2-1; D possibly corresponds to TRBD1 (5 bases). CDR1 and CDR2 from the germline V gene are SQVTM and ANQGSEA. The CDR3 covers 15 residues. Trimming shortened V by 3 bases and J by 5 bases, and 17 bases separated the two germline ends. DNA of the CDR3: TGCAGCGTTGATCCGGTGGGCAGGGCAAACAATGAGCAGTTCTTC. The encoded protein is CSVDPVGRANNEQFF.

The J gene is TRBJ2-5, the V gene TRBV11-2, with TRBD2 matching 11 bases. The junction had 6 bases not matched to a gene; V was cut back by 5 bases and J by 1 base. The germline gives CDR1 SGHAT, CDR2 FQNNGV. The length of the CDR3 is 16 residues. CDR3 sequence (DNA): TGTGCCAGCAGCCCCGGGACTAGCGGTCCCCAAGAGACCCAGTACTTC. Amino acids: CASSPGTSGPQETQYF.

V usage is TRBV7-8 and J usage is TRBJ2-4; 7 nucleotides align to TRBD1. The CDR3 has 15 amino acids. V lost 5 bases and J lost 3; bases outside the gene matches: 7. Germline CDR1 SGHVS, CDR2 FQNEAQ. CDR3 sequence (DNA): TGTGCCAGCAGCCTTAGACAGGGTGGCAAAAACATTCAGTACTTC. Residues: CASSLRQGGKNIQYF.

The V gene is TRBV5-4, the J gene TRBJ1-4; 9 bases agree with TRBD1. CDR3 length: 18 residues. V gave up 4 bases and J gave up 0 bases; unmatched junction bases: 10. Germline V gene sequence: CDR1 SGHNT, CDR2 YYREEE (reference sequence). CDR3: CASSTGDTGGTTNEKLFF. The CDR3 nucleotides are TGTGCCAGCAGCACGGGGGACACAGGGGGCACAACTAATGAAAAACTGTTTTTT.

The genes are TRBV27 and TRBJ2-7, with D hard to call. Trimming took 5 bases from V and 4 from J, leaving 15 bases between them. Germline assignment: CDR1 MNHEY and CDR2 SMNVEV (reference sequence). The CDR3 is 14 residues long. The CDR3 loop reads CASSIDRDGYEQYF. The CDR3 DNA follows: TGTGCCAGCAGTATCGACCGCGACGGTTACGAGCAGTACTTC.

This chain uses TRBV11-2 with TRBJ2-2; 9 bases agree with TRBD1. This CDR3 contains 18 residues. The V and J ends lost 1 base and 3 bases, in that order; junction bases with no gene match: 9. Germline assignment: CDR1 SGHAT and CDR2 FQNNGV. The CDR3 here is CASSLGLGTGQYTGELFF. In DNA, the CDR3 is TGTGCCAGCAGCTTAGGCCTTGGGACAGGGCAATACACCGGGGAGCTGTTTTTT.

This chain's CDR3 is CASSLLQGTDTQYF. The CDR3 bases are TGTGCCAGCAGCTTACTACAGGGCACAGATACGCAGTATTTT. The chain employs TRBV5-4 and TRBJ2-3; possible D gene TRBD1, 5 bases. Trimming pared 2 bases from V and 1 base from J, leaving 8 bases between. Germline V lookup: CDR1 SGHNT, CDR2 YYREEE (reference sequence). The CDR3 loop spans 14 amino acids.

For this clone: The sample holds other DNA sequences that translate to the same CDR3. This chain links TRBV30 with TRBJ2-1; tentatively, D is TRBD2 (5 bases). This CDR3 comprises 12 residues. CDR1 GTSNPN and CDR2 SVGIG come from the germline V gene (reference sequence). The V and J ends lost 0 bases and 6 bases respectively, with 6 bases between them. In nucleotides, the CDR3 is TGTGCCTGGAGTGTGGGGAGCAATGAGCAGTTCTTC. It yields the protein CAWSVGSNEQFF.

The V call is TRBV5-6, the J call TRBJ2-1; perhaps TRBD1 as D (6 bases). Trimming pared 0 bases from V and 14 bases from J, leaving 15 bases between. CDR3 length equals 13 residues. Germline V gene data show CDR1 as SGHDT and CDR2 as YYEEEE. CDR3 residues: CASSLGTAGEKFF. DNA for the CDR3: TGTGCCAGCAGCTTGGGGACGGCAGGGGAGAAGTTCTTC.

This chain uses TRBV4-3 with TRBJ2-2; 12 nucleotides agree with TRBD2. Germline V gene lookup returns CDR1 LGHNA and CDR2 YSLEER. The CDR3 sequence is 18 residues long. Losses at the gene ends were 0 bases for V and 3 bases for J; bases not matched to a gene: 5. In nucleotides, the CDR3 is TGCGCCAGCAGCCAAGACCTGCTAGCGGGAGGGTACACCGGGGAGCTGTTTTTT. Encoded protein: CASSQDLLAGGYTGELFF.

The chain carries TRBV7-2 and TRBJ2-7; D might be TRBD1 (5 bases). Germline assignment: CDR1 SGHTA and CDR2 FQGNSA. Trimming stripped 6 bases from V and 4 bases from J, with 13 bases between. The CDR3 length is 13 residues. CDR3 in DNA: TGTGCCAGCAGGACAGATTTTTCTTACGAGCAGTACTTC. Translating gives CASRTDFSYEQYF.

The chain joins TRBV9 to TRBJ2-7; D gene unclear. Per germline, CDR1 SGDLS and CDR2 YYNGEE. This CDR3 spans 15 amino acids. V was clipped by 0 bases and J by 2 bases, with 12 bases between them. DNA for the CDR3: TGTGCCAGCAGCGTAGTTCCGGGCCCGACCTACGAGCAGTACTTC. Translating gives CASSVVPGPTYEQYF.

The rearrangement uses TRBV27 and TRBJ1-5, with D unresolved. Germline CDR1 is MNHEY and CDR2 is SMNVEV (reference sequence). The V and J ends lost 5 bases and 6 bases respectively, with 14 bases between them. This CDR3 region has 14 residues. Here the CDR3 DNA reads TGTGCCAGCAGTCCCTTCGCGGCCGGTCAGCCCCAGCATTTT. As protein: CASSPFAAGQPQHF.

The V and J genes are TRBV11-2 and TRBJ1-1, with D maybe TRBD1 (6 bases). V shed 1 base and J shed 0 bases, with 9 bases lying between them. The CDR3 loop spans 15 amino acids. Germline lookup yields CDR1 SGHAT and CDR2 FQNNGV. In DNA, the CDR3 is TGTGCCAGCAGCTTAGTCGCAGGGGTGAACACTGAAGCTTTCTTT. As protein: CASSLVAGVNTEAFF. The full variable domain, in which reference TRBV11-2 and TRBJ1-1 provide the parts outside the CDR3, is EAGVAQSPRYKIIEKRQSVAFWCNPISGHATLYWYQQILGQGPKLLIQFQNNGVVDDSQLPKDRFSAERLKGVDSTLKIQPAKLEDSAVYLCASSLVAGVNTEAFFGQGTRLTVV.

This CDR3 is CASSGINTGELFF. The CDR3 nucleotides read TGCGCCAGCAGTGGCATTAACACCGGGGAGCTGTTTTTT. This rearrangement joins TRBV10-1 to TRBJ2-2; D gene unclear. CDR1 is WNHNN, CDR2 SYGVQD, per germline (reference sequence). Trimming left V 4 bases short and J 2 bases short, with 5 bases between. This CDR3 spans 13 amino acids.

This rearrangement joins TRBV27 to TRBJ1-2; no firm D call. V shed 5 bases and J shed 4 bases, with 17 bases lying between them. The CDR3 totals 15 residues. Germline V gene data show CDR1 as MNHEY and CDR2 as SMNVEV (reference sequence). CDR3 protein: CASSPAAPLIYGYTF. The DNA of the CDR3 is TGTGCCAGCAGTCCCGCAGCGCCGCTGATCTATGGCTACACCTTC.

This clone was observed once. This chain links TRBV19 with TRBJ2-1; weak D call: TRBD2 (5 bases). V dropped 1 base and J dropped 9 bases, with 13 bases sitting between them. The germline V gene encodes CDR1 LNHDA and CDR2 SQIVND (reference sequence). CDR3 length: 14 amino acids. The CDR3 here is CASSIVGGSGEQFF. The DNA of the CDR3 is TGTGCCAGTAGTATAGTAGGAGGATCCGGTGAGCAGTTCTTC.

The V and J genes are TRBV11-2 and TRBJ2-7; TRBD2 matches at 9 bases. With V trimmed by 5 bases and J by 0 bases, 2 bases remained unmatched. This CDR3 has 14 amino acids. Germline assignment: CDR1 SGHAT and CDR2 FQNNGV. DNA of the CDR3: TGTGCCAGCAGCCAGACTAGCGGCTCCTACGAGCAGTACTTC. Its protein is CASSQTSGSYEQYF.